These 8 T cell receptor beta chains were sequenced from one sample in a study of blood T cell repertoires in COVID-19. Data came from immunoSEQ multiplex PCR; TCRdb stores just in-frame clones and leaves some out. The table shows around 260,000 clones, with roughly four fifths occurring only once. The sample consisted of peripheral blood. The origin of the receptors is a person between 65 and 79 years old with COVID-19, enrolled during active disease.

The CDR3 bases are TGTGCCAGCAGTTTCGATGAGCAGTTCTTC. Protein: CASSFDEQFF. This chain uses TRBV27 with TRBJ2-1, with D unresolved. Germline values: CDR1 MNHEY, CDR2 SMNVEV (reference sequence). The CDR3 is 10 amino acids. Trimming removed 3 bases at V and 8 bases at J, with 2 bases between.

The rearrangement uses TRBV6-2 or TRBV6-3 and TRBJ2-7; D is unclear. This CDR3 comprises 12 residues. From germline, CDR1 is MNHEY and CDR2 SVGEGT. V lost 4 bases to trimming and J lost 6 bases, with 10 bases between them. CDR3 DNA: TGTGCCAGCAGTTTTGCAGATTTCGAGCAGTACTTC. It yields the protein CASSFADFEQYF.

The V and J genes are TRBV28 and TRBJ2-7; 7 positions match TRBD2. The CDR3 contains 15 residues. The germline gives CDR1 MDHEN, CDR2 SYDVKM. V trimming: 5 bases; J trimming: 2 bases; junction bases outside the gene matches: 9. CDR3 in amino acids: CASSHPSGKTYEQYF. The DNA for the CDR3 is TGTGCCAGCAGTCACCCGAGCGGGAAAACCTACGAGCAGTACTTC.

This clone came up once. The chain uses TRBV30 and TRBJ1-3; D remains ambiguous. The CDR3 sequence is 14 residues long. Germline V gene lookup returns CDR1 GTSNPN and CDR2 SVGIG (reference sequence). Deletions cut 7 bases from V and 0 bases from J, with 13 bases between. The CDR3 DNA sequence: TGTGCCTACCGGACTATAGGCTCTGGAAACACCATATATTTT. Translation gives CAYRTIGSGNTIYF.

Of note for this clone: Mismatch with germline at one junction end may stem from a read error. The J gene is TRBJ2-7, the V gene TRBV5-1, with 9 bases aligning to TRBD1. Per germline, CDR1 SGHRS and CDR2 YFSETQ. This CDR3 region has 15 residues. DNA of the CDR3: TGCGCCAGCAGCCGAGACAGGGGGAGCTCCTACGAGCGGTACTTC. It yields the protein CASSRDRGSSYERYF.

The CDR3 DNA follows: TGTGCCAGCAGCAGCGGACAGGCGGTTGGGAACACCGGGGAGCTGTTTTTT. It codes for CASSSGQAVGNTGELFF. The chain joins TRBV5-4 to TRBJ2-2; 7 bases align to TRBD1. The germline gives CDR1 SGHNT, CDR2 YYREEE (reference sequence). J gave up 1 base and V 4 bases, and 10 bases lay outside the gene matches. The CDR3 is 17 amino acids.

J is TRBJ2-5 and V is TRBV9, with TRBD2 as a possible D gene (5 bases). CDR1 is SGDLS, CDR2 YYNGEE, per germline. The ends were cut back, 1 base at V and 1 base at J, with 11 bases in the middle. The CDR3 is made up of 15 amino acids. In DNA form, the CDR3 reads TGTGCCAGCAGCGTATCGGGGAGACTCCAAGAGACCCAGTACTTC. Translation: CASSVSGRLQETQYF.

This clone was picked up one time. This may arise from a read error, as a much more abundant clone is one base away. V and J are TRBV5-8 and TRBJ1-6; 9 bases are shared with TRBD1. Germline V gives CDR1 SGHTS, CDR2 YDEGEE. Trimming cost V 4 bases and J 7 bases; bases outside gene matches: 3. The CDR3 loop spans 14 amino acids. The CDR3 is CASSAGTGNSPLHF. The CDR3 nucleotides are TGTGCCAGCAGCGCCGGGACAGGGAATTCACCCCTCCACTTT.